Detailed here is one T cell receptor beta chain. Antigen: not known. These data come from a study of cytomegalovirus exposure and HLA in healthy donors. Study outcomes and limitations: It was assumed in the presence/absence analyses that sequencing depth was roughly uniform across donors.

V was clipped by 6 bases and J by 3 bases; unmatched bases: 7. CDR1 and CDR2 from the germline V gene are SQVTM and ANQGSEA. CDR3 length: 17 residues. Amplification used 60 Vbeta primers and 13 Jbeta primers. Repertoires were generated with immunoSEQ multiplex PCR, while TCRdb's copy carries only in-frame clones and drops some. The sample holds 80,000 to 100,000 clones. The TCR was taken from a man aged 45 to 65 in good health and CMV-seropositive. The chain recombines TRBV29-1 with TRBJ2-6, with 14 bases aligning to TRBD2. Sample: PBMCs. CDR3 DNA: TGCAGCGTGGCCGGGACTAGCGGGAGTTATGGGGCCAACGTCCTGACTTTC. Residues: CSVAGTSGSYGANVLTF.